Listed here are 4 T cell receptor beta chains from one sample, sequenced in a study of T cell responses to AZD1222 COVID-19 vaccine. Clones were sequenced by immunoSEQ multiplex PCR, and TCRdb holds only the in-frame ones, with some missing. The table includes some 110,000 clones, about 86% detected once. Material: peripheral blood, obtained 28 days after the second AZD1222 dose. The receptors were sampled from an adult who received the AZD1222 COVID-19 vaccine.

J is TRBJ1-1 and V is TRBV5-1; perhaps TRBD1 as D (5 bases). The length of the CDR3 is 16 residues. The germline V gene encodes CDR1 SGHRS and CDR2 YFSETQ. Trimming took 3 bases from V and 4 from J, leaving 19 bases between them. The CDR3 region is CASSSPRGGWGTEAFF. CDR3 sequence (DNA): TGCGCCAGCAGCTCCCCGAGGGGCGGGTGGGGCACTGAAGCTTTCTTT.

This clone was counted between two and nine times. This chain links TRBV3-1 (or the pseudogene TRBV3-2) with TRBJ2-6; tentative D call: TRBD1 (5 bases). The V end was cut by 0 bases, the J end by 0 bases, with 18 bases between. The length of the CDR3 is 20 residues. Looked up from germline, CDR1 is LGHDT and CDR2 is YNNKEL (reference sequence). CDR3 nucleotide sequence: TGTGCCAGCAGCCAAGATAATAGACTGAGACAGTACTCTGGGGCCAACGTCCTGACTTTC. As protein: CASSQDNRLRQYSGANVLTF.

This chain uses TRBV6-5 with TRBJ1-2, with D unclear. The V end was cut by 7 bases, the J end by 4 bases, with 19 bases between. This CDR3 is built from 15 residues. Germline CDR1 and CDR2: MNHEY and SVGAGI. The CDR3 sequence: CASTNSGMVFYGYTF. CDR3 nucleotides: TGTGCCAGCACCAACTCTGGGATGGTATTCTATGGCTACACCTTC.

J is TRBJ1-1 and V is TRBV29-1; D gene unclear. The V and J ends lost 4 bases and 4 bases respectively, with 16 bases between them. The germline gives CDR1 SQVTM, CDR2 ANQGSEA. CDR3 length equals 14 residues. CDR3 sequence reads: CSVANMRAFTEAFF. In DNA, the CDR3 is TGCAGCGTTGCAAATATGCGGGCGTTCACTGAAGCTTTCTTT.